There are a few counts of the clone carrying this T cell receptor (beta chain). This specimen comes from a study of blood T cell repertoires in COVID-19. Study-level background: Sources were T cells, B-cell-depleted T cells, or PBMCs; the material itself was cDNA or gDNA.

Germline lookup yields CDR1 SGHDN and CDR2 FVKESK. The CDR3 runs 15 residues. V gave up 4 bases and J gave up 5 bases; unmatched junction bases: 6. Here immunoSEQ multiplex PCR was the method, and the copy in TCRdb shows in-frame clones only, minus some. This table holds about 270,000 clones, around 81% found once. The sequencing sample was made of peripheral blood. The V call is TRBV14, the J call TRBJ1-1; 11 bases agree with TRBD1. The receptor was derived from a woman aged 55-75 years with active or convalescent COVID-19. CDR3 sequence reads: CASSRDRGYWTEAFF. The CDR3 DNA sequence: TGTGCCAGCAGCCGGGACAGGGGGTATTGGACTGAAGCTTTCTTT.